What follows are 17 T cell receptor beta chains derived from one specimen sequenced in a study of circulating and synovial CD4+ cells in juvenile arthritis. Only in-frame clones appear in the TCRdb table, and some are missing; sequencing was by immunoSEQ multiplex PCR. This table has 15,000 to 20,000 clones, 90% to 95% appearing once. Sequences were obtained from CD4+ T cells from blood. Receptors were obtained from a human donor with juvenile idiopathic arthritis.

The chain uses TRBV29-1 and TRBJ1-4; 7 bases line up with TRBD1. Looked up from germline, CDR1 is SQVTM and CDR2 is ANQGSEA. Losses at the gene ends were 7 bases for V and 5 bases for J; bases not matched to a gene: 4. This CDR3 is built from 12 residues. The CDR3 here is CSGTGSNEKLFF. CDR3 in DNA: TGCAGCGGGACAGGCTCAAATGAAAAACTGTTTTTT.

The chain combines TRBV10-3 with TRBJ1-1; D call uncertain. The CDR3 consists of 14 residues. Looked up from germline, CDR1 is ENHRY and CDR2 is SYGVKD. V dropped 3 bases and J dropped 6 bases, with 14 bases sitting between them. Here the CDR3 reads CAISEELRSAEAFF. As DNA, the CDR3 is TGTGCCATCAGTGAAGAGTTGAGGTCCGCTGAAGCTTTCTTT.

The chain couples TRBV5-1 to TRBJ2-6, with 11 nucleotides matching TRBD2. V lost 0 bases and J lost 1; bases outside the gene matches: 18. This CDR3 contains 23 residues. CDR1 SGHRS and CDR2 YFSETQ come from the germline V gene. CDR3 in amino acids: CASSLAVAGGTEGFSSGANVLTF. In DNA form, the CDR3 reads TGCGCCAGCAGCTTGGCGGTAGCGGGAGGGACCGAGGGATTCTCGTCTGGGGCCAACGTCCTGACTTTC.

The V gene is TRBV5-6, the J gene TRBJ2-1; 11 positions agree with TRBD2. The V gene's germline CDR1 is SGHDT and CDR2 YYEEEE. Trimming cost V 4 bases and J 7 bases; bases outside gene matches: 7. The CDR3 extends over 15 amino acids. The CDR3 DNA reads TGTGCCAGCAGCCCACTAGCGGGAGAGAGGAATGAGCAGTTCTTC. Its protein is CASSPLAGERNEQFF.

The chain combines TRBV10-3 with TRBJ2-5, with 9 bases fitting TRBD1. The J call is uncertain, as TRBJ2-7 better fits the DNA end. Germline CDR1 and CDR2: ENHRY and SYGVKD. The CDR3 consists of 16 residues. The DNA of the CDR3 is TGTGCCATCAGGGGGGCCATATCGGGACAGGGCTACGAGCAGTACTTC. Its protein is CAIRGAISGQGYEQYF.

As regards this clone: Other DNA sequences of this sample code for an identical CDR3. The V gene is TRBV6-1, the J gene TRBJ1-6; D not resolved. Deletions cut 2 bases from V and 10 bases from J, with 6 bases between. Germline CDR1 reads MNHNS; CDR2 reads SASEGT. The CDR3 spans 12 residues. The CDR3, as DNA: TGTGCCAGCAGTGAATTAGAATCACCCCTCCACTTT. The encoded protein is CASSELESPLHF.

V is TRBV5-1 and J is TRBJ2-7, with TRBD2 as a possible D gene (6 bases). Trimming left V 4 bases short and J 6 bases short, with 17 bases between. This CDR3 region has 14 residues. The V gene's germline CDR1 is SGHRS and CDR2 YFSETQ. The CDR3 coding sequence is TGCGCCAGCAGCGGAATCCGGGACGGGGGCGAGCAGTACTTC. Residues: CASSGIRDGGEQYF.

The V call is TRBV7-9, the J call TRBJ2-3, with TRBD2 as a possible D gene (5 bases). Trimming shortened V by 6 bases and J by 6 bases, and 19 bases separated the two germline ends. The CDR3 covers 15 residues. Germline CDR1 is SEHNR and CDR2 is FQNEAQ (reference sequence). CDR3 in amino acids: CASSTRAILTDTQYF. Here the CDR3 DNA reads TGTGCCAGCAGTACGAGGGCGATTCTCACCGATACGCAGTATTTT. Filled out from reference TRBV7-9 and TRBJ2-3, the complete variable domain reads DTGVSQNPRHKITKRGQNVTFRCDPISEHNRLYWYRQTLGQGPEFLTYFQNEAQLEKSRLLSDRFSAERPKGSFSTLEIQRTEQGDSAMYLCASSTRAILTDTQYFGPGTRLTVL.

The chain is built from TRBV11-3 and TRBJ2-1; 7 bases are shared with TRBD1. J gave up 4 bases and V 5 bases, and 8 bases lay outside the gene matches. The CDR3 has 15 amino acids. Germline-derived CDR1 and CDR2 are SGHNT and YENEEA. The CDR3 region has the DNA TGTGCCAGCAGCACCCGACAGGGCTCTTACAATGAGCAGTTCTTC. Its translation is CASSTRQGSYNEQFF.

This clone has a single count. This chain uses TRBV5-1 with TRBJ2-2, with 12 nucleotides matching TRBD1. Germline lookup yields CDR1 SGHRS and CDR2 YFSETQ. J gave up 6 bases and V 3 bases, and 12 bases lay outside the gene matches. The CDR3 spans 18 residues. The CDR3 protein is CASSSTSRDRGPAGELFF. CDR3 bases: TGCGCCAGCAGCTCAACATCCCGGGACAGGGGGCCGGCCGGGGAGCTGTTTTTT.

This clone was observed a handful of times. The J gene is TRBJ2-3, the V gene TRBV11-2; no firm D call. Germline assignment: CDR1 SGHAT and CDR2 FQNNGV. V gave up 5 bases and J gave up 2 bases, with 17 bases separating them. The CDR3 totals 16 residues. CDR3 DNA sequence: TGTGCCAGCAGCAAACCACGGGTTTTCTCCACAGATACGCAGTATTTT. This encodes CASSKPRVFSTDTQYF.

V is TRBV5-1 and J is TRBJ1-1, with TRBD1 matching over 9 bases. V was pared by 2 bases and J by 8 bases, with 10 bases of the junction left unmatched. The CDR3 has 15 residues. The germline gives CDR1 SGHRS, CDR2 YFSETQ. The CDR3: CASSLGQGPFLEAFF. CDR3 nucleotides: TGCGCCAGCAGCTTAGGACAGGGGCCCTTCTTGGAAGCTTTCTTT.

J is TRBJ1-6 and V is TRBV5-1, with 8 bases that match TRBD1. Germline V lookup: CDR1 SGHRS, CDR2 YFSETQ. The CDR3 has 13 residues. Trimming cost V 2 bases and J 14 bases; bases outside gene matches: 6. The CDR3 region has the DNA TGCGCCAGCAGCTTAGAGGACAGGGAGGCCCTCCACTTT. This gives the protein CASSLEDREALHF.

CDR3 protein: CASSSTVNTEAFF. CDR3 bases: TGTGCCAGTAGTTCGACAGTGAACACTGAAGCTTTCTTT. This rearrangement joins TRBV19 to TRBJ1-1; TRBD1 is a possible D gene (5 bases). The CDR3 is 13 amino acids. The V end lost 5 bases, the J end lost 0 bases, and 7 bases lay between the germline ends. Germline V gene sequence: CDR1 LNHDA, CDR2 SQIVND (reference sequence).

The chain links TRBV18 to TRBJ1-1; D possibly corresponds to TRBD1 (6 bases). CDR1 KGHSH and CDR2 LQKENI come from the germline V gene. V was shortened by 5 bases and J by 3 bases, with 16 bases between the two germline ends. This CDR3 spans 15 amino acids. The CDR3 sequence: CASSLQGGGDTEAFF. The CDR3 nucleotides are TGTGCCAGCTCATTACAGGGAGGGGGGGACACTGAAGCTTTCTTT.

The chain has TRBV30 and TRBJ1-4; D gene ambiguous. This CDR3 comprises 15 residues. V shed 0 bases and J shed 7 bases, with 15 bases lying between them. Germline V gene lookup returns CDR1 GTSNPN and CDR2 SVGIG (reference sequence). In nucleotides, the CDR3 is TGTGCCTGGAGTGTAATGAGAGGTCGGGGTGAAAAACTGTTTTTT. Protein sequence: CAWSVMRGRGEKLFF.

This clone was observed once. The CDR3 DNA is TGTGCCTGGACCAGTACAGGGACCTATGGCTACACCTTC. Translation gives CAWTSTGTYGYTF. The J gene is TRBJ1-2, the V gene TRBV30, with a weak D call TRBD1 (6 bases). CDR1 and CDR2 from the germline V gene are GTSNPN and SVGIG (reference sequence). The V end lost 4 bases, the J end lost 4 bases, and 13 bases lay between the germline ends. The CDR3 loop spans 13 amino acids.